This note documents a single TCR beta chain sequence. This entry is derived from a study of shared clonotypes between healthy human individuals. V gave up 4 bases and J gave up 1 base, with 16 bases separating them. CDR1 and CDR2 (germline): MGHRA, YSYEKL. The CDR3 is 17 amino acids. Ten immunoSEQ deep assay plates were used to sequence the DNA of unsorted PBMCs. Repertoires were generated with immunoSEQ multiplex PCR, while TCRdb's copy carries only in-frame clones and drops some. The sample has approximately 500,000 clones, 79% seen once. The sequence was obtained from a woman aged 40 to 49 in good health. Some clones in this sample may be carry-over from other donors' samples. The sequenced sample consisted of PBMCs. The chain is built from TRBV4-1 and TRBJ2-2, with D tentatively TRBD2 (6 bases). CDR3 DNA sequence: TGCGCCAGCAGCCTATCCGGGACTTCCTTGAACACCGGGGAGCTGTTTTTT. Translated: CASSLSGTSLNTGELFF.